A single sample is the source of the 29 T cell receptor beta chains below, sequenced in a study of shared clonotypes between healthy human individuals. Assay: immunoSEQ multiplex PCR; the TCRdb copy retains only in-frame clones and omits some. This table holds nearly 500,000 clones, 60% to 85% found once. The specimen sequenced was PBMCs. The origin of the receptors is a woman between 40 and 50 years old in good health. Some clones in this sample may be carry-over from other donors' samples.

The CDR3 bases are TGTGCCAGCAGCATATCTAGCGGGAACTACGAGCAGTACTTC. Translating gives CASSISSGNYEQYF. V and J are TRBV28 and TRBJ2-7; 9 bases map to TRBD2. Per the germline V gene, CDR1 is MDHEN and CDR2 is SYDVKM. Trimming removed 6 bases from V and 3 bases from J; junction bases left unmatched: 6. The CDR3 contains 14 residues.

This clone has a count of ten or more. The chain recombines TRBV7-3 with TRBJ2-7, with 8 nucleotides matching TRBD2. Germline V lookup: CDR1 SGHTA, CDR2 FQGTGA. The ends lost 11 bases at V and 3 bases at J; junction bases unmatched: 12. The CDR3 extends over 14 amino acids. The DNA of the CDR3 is TGTGCCCGGGGCCCGGCCGGGAGGGGCTACGAGCAGTACTTC. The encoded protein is CARGPAGRGYEQYF.

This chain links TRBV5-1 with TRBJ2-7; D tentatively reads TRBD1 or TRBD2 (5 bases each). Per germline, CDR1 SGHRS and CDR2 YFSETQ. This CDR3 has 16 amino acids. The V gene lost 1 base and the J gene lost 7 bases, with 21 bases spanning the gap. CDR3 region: CASSLNLQGVPGEQYF. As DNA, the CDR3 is TGCGCCAGCAGCTTGAATTTGCAGGGAGTTCCCGGTGAGCAGTACTTC.

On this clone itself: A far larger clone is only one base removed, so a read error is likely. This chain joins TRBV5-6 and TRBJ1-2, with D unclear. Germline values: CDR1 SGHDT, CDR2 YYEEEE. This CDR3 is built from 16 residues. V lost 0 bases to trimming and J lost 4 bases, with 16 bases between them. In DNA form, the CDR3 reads TGTGCCAGCAGCTTGGGATGGGCGTCGGAGGGCTATGGCTACACCTTC. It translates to CASSLGWASEGYGYTF.

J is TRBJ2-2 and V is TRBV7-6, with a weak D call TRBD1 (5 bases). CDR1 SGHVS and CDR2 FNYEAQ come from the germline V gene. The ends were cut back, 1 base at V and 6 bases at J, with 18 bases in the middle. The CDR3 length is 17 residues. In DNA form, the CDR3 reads TGTGCCAGCAGCTTAGGGGCAGGCCGTAGCAGGGCCGGGGAGCTGTTTTTT. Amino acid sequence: CASSLGAGRSRAGELFF.

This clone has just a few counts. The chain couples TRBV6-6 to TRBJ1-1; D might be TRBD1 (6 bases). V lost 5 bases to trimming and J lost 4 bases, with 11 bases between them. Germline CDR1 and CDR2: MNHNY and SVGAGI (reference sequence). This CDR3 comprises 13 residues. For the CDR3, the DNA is TGTGCCAGCAGTACCACAGGGATCACTGAAGCTTTCTTT. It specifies CASSTTGITEAFF.

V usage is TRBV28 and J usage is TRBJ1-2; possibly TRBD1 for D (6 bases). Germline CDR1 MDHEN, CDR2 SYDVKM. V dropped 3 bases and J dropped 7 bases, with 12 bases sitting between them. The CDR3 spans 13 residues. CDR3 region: CASSFSGARGYTF. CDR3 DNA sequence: TGTGCCAGCAGTTTCTCGGGGGCGCGTGGCTACACCTTC.

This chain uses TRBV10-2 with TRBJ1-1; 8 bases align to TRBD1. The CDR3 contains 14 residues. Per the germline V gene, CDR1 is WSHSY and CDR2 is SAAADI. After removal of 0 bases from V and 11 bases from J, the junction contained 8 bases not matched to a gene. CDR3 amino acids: CASSESGTGRLAFF. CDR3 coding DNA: TGCGCCAGCAGTGAGTCAGGGACAGGTCGATTGGCTTTCTTT.

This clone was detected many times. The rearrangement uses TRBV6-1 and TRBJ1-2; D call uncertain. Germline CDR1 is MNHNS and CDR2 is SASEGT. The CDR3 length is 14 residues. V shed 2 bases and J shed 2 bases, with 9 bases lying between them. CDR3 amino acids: CASSEFEGNYGYTF. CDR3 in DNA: TGTGCCAGCAGTGAATTCGAGGGCAACTATGGCTACACCTTC.

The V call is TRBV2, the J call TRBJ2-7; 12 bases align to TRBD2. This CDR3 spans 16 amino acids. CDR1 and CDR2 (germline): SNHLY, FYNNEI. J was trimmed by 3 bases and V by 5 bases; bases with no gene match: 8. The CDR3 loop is CASSPTSGRDGYEQYF. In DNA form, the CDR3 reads TGTGCCAGCAGTCCGACTAGCGGGAGAGATGGCTACGAGCAGTACTTC.

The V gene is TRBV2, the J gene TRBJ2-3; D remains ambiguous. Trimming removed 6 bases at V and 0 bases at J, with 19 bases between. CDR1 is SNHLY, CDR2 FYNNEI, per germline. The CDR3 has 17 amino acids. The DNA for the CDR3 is TGTGCCAGCAGCACACAGCCCGAACTTACTAGCACAGATACGCAGTATTTT. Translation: CASSTQPELTSTDTQYF.

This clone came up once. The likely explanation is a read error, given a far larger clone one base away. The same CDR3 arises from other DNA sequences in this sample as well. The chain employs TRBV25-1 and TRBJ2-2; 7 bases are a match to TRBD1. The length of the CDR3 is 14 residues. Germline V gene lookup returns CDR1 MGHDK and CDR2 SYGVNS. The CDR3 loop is CASSEYEGAGELFF. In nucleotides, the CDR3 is TGTGCCAGCAGTGAATATGAGGGGGCCGGGGAGCTGTTCTTT.

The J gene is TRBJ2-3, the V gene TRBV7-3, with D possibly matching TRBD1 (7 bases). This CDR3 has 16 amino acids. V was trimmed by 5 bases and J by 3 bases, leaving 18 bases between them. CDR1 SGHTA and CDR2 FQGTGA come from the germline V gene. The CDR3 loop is CASSLQGDSTTDTQYF. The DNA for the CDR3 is TGTGCCAGCAGCCTCCAGGGGGACTCCACAACAGATACGCAGTATTTT. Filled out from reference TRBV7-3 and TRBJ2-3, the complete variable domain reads GAGVSQTPSNKVTEKGKYVELRCDPISGHTALYWYRQSLGQGPEFLIYFQGTGAADDSGLPNDRFFAVRPEGSVSTLKIQRTERGDSAVYLCASSLQGDSTTDTQYFGPGTRLTVL.

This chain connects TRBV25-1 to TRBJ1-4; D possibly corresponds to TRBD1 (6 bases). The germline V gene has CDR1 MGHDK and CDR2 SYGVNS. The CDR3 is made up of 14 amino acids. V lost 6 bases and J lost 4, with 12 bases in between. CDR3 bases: TGTGCCAGCAGGGAGACAGGACGTAATGAAAAACTGTTTTTT. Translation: CASRETGRNEKLFF. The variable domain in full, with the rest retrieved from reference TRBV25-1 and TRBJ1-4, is EADIYQTPRYLVIGTGKKITLECSQTMGHDKMYWYQQDPGMELHLIHYSYGVNSTEKGDLSSESTVSRIRTEHFPLTLESARPSHTSQYLCASRETGRNEKLFFGSGTQLSVL.

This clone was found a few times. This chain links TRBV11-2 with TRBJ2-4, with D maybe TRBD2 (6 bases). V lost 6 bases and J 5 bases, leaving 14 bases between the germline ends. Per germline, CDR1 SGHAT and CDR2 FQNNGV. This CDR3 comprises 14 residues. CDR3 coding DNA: TGTGCCAGCAGAAGGTCCGGAGGGGAAAACATTCAGTACTTC. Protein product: CASRRSGGENIQYF.

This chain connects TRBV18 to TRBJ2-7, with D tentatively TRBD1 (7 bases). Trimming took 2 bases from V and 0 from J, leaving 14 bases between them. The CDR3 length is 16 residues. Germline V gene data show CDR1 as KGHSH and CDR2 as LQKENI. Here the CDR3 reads CASSPFSGQASYEQYF. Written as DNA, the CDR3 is TGTGCCAGCTCACCATTTAGCGGACAGGCCTCCTACGAGCAGTACTTC. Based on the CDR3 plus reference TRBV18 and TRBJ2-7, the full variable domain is NAGVMQNPRHLVRRRGQEARLRCSPMKGHSHVYWYRQLPEEGLKFMVYLQKENIIDESGMPKERFSAEFPKEGPSILRIQQVVRGDSAAYFCASSPFSGQASYEQYFGPGTRLTVT.

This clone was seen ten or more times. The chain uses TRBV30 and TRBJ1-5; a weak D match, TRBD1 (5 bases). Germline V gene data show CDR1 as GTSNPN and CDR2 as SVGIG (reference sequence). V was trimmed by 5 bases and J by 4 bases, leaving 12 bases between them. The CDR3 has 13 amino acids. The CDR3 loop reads CAWGRGRNQPQHF. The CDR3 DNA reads TGTGCCTGGGGCCGGGGACGGAATCAGCCCCAGCATTTT. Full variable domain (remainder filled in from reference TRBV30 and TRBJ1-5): SQTIHQWPATLVQPVGSPLSLECTVEGTSNPNLYWYRQAAGRGLQLLFYSVGIGQISSEVPQNLSASRPQDRQFILSSKKLLLSDSGFYLCAWGRGRNQPQHFGDGTRLSIL.

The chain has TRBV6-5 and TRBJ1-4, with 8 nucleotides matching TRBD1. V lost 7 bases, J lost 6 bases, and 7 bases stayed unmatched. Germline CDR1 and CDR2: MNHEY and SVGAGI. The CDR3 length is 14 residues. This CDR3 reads CASKPRQGYEKLFF. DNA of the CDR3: TGTGCCAGCAAACCCAGACAGGGGTATGAAAAACTGTTTTTT.

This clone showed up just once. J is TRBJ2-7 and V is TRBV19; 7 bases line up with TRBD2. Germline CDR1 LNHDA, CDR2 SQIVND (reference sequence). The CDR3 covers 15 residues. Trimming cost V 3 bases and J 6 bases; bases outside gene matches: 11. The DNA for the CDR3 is TGTGCCAGTAGTATCGGGGGAGGGCGCGGAGCCGAGCAGTACTTC. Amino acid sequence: CASSIGGGRGAEQYF.

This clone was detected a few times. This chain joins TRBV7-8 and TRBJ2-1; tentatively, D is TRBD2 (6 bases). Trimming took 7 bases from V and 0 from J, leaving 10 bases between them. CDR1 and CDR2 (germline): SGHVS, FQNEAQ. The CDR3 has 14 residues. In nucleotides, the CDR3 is TGTGCCAGCAAGTCCGGGAGCTCCTACAATGAGCAGTTCTTC. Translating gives CASKSGSSYNEQFF.

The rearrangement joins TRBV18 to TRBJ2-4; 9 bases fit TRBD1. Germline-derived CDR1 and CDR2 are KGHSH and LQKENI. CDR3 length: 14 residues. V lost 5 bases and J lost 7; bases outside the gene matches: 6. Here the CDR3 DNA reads TGTGCCAGCTCATCCGGGACAGGGTGGAACATTCAGTACTTC. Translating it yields CASSSGTGWNIQYF. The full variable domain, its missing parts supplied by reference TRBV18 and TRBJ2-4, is NAGVMQNPRHLVRRRGQEARLRCSPMKGHSHVYWYRQLPEEGLKFMVYLQKENIIDESGMPKERFSAEFPKEGPSILRIQQVVRGDSAAYFCASSSGTGWNIQYFGAGTRLSVL.

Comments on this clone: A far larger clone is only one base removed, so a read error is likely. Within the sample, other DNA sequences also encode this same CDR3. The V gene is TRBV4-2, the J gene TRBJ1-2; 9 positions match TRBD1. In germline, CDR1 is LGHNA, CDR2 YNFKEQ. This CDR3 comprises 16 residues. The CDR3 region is CASSQDFGDRDYGYTF. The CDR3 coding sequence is TGTGCCAGCAGCCAAGACTTTGGGGACAGGGATTATGGCTATACCTTC.

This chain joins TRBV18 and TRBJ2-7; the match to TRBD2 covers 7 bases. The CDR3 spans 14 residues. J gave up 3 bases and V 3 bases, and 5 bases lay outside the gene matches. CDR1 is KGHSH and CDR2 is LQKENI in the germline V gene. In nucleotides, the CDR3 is TGTGCCAGCTCACCCGTCACGGGGGGCTACGAGCAGTACTTC. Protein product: CASSPVTGGYEQYF.

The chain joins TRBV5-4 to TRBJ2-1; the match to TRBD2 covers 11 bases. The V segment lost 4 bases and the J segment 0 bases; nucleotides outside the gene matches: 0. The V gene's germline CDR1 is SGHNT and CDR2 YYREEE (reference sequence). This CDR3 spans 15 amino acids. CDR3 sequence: CASSTSGSSYNEQFF. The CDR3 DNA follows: TGTGCCAGCAGCACTAGCGGGAGCTCCTACAATGAGCAGTTCTTC.

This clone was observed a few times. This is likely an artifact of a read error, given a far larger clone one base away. The CDR3 region has the DNA TGTGCCAGCAGGTCGGGGAGCTCCTACAATGAGCAGTTCTTC. Its protein product is CASRSGSSYNEQFF. The V gene is TRBV5-6, the J gene TRBJ2-1; weak D call: TRBD2 (5 bases). The CDR3 consists of 14 residues. Germline V CDR1 and CDR2: SGHDT, YYEEEE. Trimming left V 5 bases short and J 0 bases short, with 9 bases between.

CDR3 in amino acids: CASSYPERTGSYEQYF. Written as DNA, the CDR3 is TGTGCCAGCAGTTACCCGGAGCGGACAGGAAGCTACGAGCAGTACTTC. This chain joins TRBV6-6 and TRBJ2-7; 7 bases align to TRBD1. The CDR3 extends over 16 amino acids. V shed 2 bases and J 3 bases; nucleotides not matched to a gene: 10. Germline CDR1 and CDR2: MNHNY and SVGAGI (reference sequence).

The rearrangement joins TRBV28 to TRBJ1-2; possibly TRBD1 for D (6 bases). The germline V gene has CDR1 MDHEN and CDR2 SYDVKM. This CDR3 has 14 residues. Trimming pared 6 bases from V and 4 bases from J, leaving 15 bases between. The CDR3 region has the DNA TGTGCCAGCAGACCTCCCGGGGGCGGCTATGGCTACACCTTC. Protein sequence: CASRPPGGGYGYTF.

CDR3 loop: CASSLGGPTNEKLFF. DNA of the CDR3: TGTGCCAGCAGTTTAGGGGGACCAACTAATGAAAAACTGTTTTTT. This chain connects TRBV28 to TRBJ1-4, with D perhaps matching TRBD1 (5 bases). The CDR3 contains 15 residues. CDR1 is MDHEN, CDR2 SYDVKM, per germline. With 2 bases removed from V and 0 bases from J, the gap between germline ends came to 7 bases.

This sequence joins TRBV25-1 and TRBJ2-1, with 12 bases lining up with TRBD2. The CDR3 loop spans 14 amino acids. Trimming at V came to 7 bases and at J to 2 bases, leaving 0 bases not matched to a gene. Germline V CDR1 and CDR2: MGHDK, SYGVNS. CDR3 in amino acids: CASTSGRAYNEQFF. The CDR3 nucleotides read TGTGCCAGCACTAGCGGGAGGGCCTACAATGAGCAGTTCTTC.